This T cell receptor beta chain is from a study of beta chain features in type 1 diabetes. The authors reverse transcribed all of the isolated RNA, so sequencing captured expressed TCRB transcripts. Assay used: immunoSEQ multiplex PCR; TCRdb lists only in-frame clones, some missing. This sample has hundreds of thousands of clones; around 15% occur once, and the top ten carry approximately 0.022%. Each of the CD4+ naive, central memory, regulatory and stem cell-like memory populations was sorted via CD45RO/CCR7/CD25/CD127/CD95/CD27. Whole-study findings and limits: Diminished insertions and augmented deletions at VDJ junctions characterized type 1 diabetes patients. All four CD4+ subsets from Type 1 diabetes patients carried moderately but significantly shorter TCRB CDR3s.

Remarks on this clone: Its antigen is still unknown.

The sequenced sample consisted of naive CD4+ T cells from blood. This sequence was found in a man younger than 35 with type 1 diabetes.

The chain's CDR3 is CASSSPTGNTIYF. CDR3 nucleotide sequence: TGTGCCAGCAGCTCCCCCACTGGAAACACCATATATTTT. The rearrangement uses TRBV7-2 and TRBJ1-3; D gene unclear. Trimming took off 4 bases at V and 2 bases at J, with 6 bases between the two ends. Germline V CDR1 and CDR2: SGHTA, FQGNSA. The CDR3 runs to 13 residues.